This is a list of T cell receptor beta chains from one sample in a study of blood T cell repertoires in COVID-19. TCRdb's copy holds only in-frame clones and misses some; the assay was immunoSEQ multiplex PCR. This table holds about 220,000 clones, 80% to 90% found once. Sequencing input: PBMCs or T cells enriched from blood (not recorded which). The receptors originated from a woman between 18 and 29 years old in a cohort exposed to, infected with or recovered from COVID-19 (not recorded which). CDR3s include the opening cysteine and the closing phenylalanine or tryptophan. Fields, in order: CDR3 DNA, CDR3 protein, clone size, D gene, V gene, J gene. D genes are given only for firm matches. The size of a clone is reported for some rows only, either as once, few or many, or as a class for expanded clones.

cdr3_nt: TGTGCCAGCCGGGAGTTTAATGAAAAACTGTTTTTT
cdr3_aa: CASREFNEKLFF
clone_size: .
d_call: .
v_call: TRBV28
j_call: TRBJ1-4

cdr3_nt: TGCGCCAGCAGTGAGTCAAGCCCCGGGGAGCTGTTTTTT
cdr3_aa: CASSESSPGELFF
clone_size: once
d_call: .
v_call: TRBV10-1
j_call: TRBJ2-2

cdr3_nt: TGTGCTAGTGGTTTCGGGACAGGCCACACTGAAGCTTTCTTT
cdr3_aa: CASGFGTGHTEAFF
clone_size: once
d_call: TRBD1
v_call: TRBV12-5
j_call: TRBJ1-1

cdr3_nt: TGCGCCAGCAGCCAAGTTCAGACGGGTAATGAAAAACTGTTTTTT
cdr3_aa: CASSQVQTGNEKLFF
clone_size: .
d_call: .
v_call: TRBV4-1
j_call: TRBJ1-4

cdr3_nt: TGTGCCAGCAGCTTAATGGGGCTCGATAATTCACCCCTCCACTTT
cdr3_aa: CASSLMGLDNSPLHF
clone_size: .
d_call: .
v_call: TRBV11-2
j_call: TRBJ1-6

cdr3_nt: TGTGCCAGCAGTGACTCGAAGGGGTTAGGGTATTTT
cdr3_aa: CASSDSKGLGYF
clone_size: .
d_call: .
v_call: TRBV6-4
j_call: TRBJ2-3

cdr3_nt: TGTGCCAGCAGTTTTGGACTAGCGGGGTTTACAGATACGCAGTATTTT
cdr3_aa: CASSFGLAGFTDTQYF
clone_size: .
d_call: TRBD2
v_call: TRBV28
j_call: TRBJ2-3

cdr3_nt: TGTGCGGGGGGATCGGGACGGCCAAATATAGTGGGTGGCTACACCTTC
cdr3_aa: CAGGSGRPNIVGGYTF
clone_size: .
d_call: .
v_call: TRBV28
j_call: TRBJ1-2

cdr3_nt: TGTGCCAGCAGTGCACAGGGTCCTGCAACTAATGAAAAACTGTTTTTT
cdr3_aa: CASSAQGPATNEKLFF
clone_size: .
d_call: .
v_call: TRBV6-1
j_call: TRBJ1-4

cdr3_nt: TGTGCCAGCAGCTTGGAGGTAGGGAGGACTGAAGCTTTCTTT
cdr3_aa: CASSLEVGRTEAFF
clone_size: .
d_call: .
v_call: TRBV5-5
j_call: TRBJ1-1

cdr3_nt: TGTGCCAGCAGTCGGACAGGGTTAAATGGAAACACCATATATTTT
cdr3_aa: CASSRTGLNGNTIYF
clone_size: .
d_call: TRBD1
v_call: TRBV5-5
j_call: TRBJ1-3

cdr3_nt: TGTGCCAGCAGCTCCGGGGGCTACAATGAGCAGTTCTTC
cdr3_aa: CASSSGGYNEQFF
clone_size: .
d_call: .
v_call: TRBV7-3
j_call: TRBJ2-1

cdr3_nt: TGCGCCAGCAGCTCGCGATGGGGGGAGCTGTTTTTT
cdr3_aa: CASSSRWGELFF
clone_size: .
d_call: .
v_call: TRBV5-1
j_call: TRBJ2-2

cdr3_nt: TGTGCCAGCAGCTTCAGTGACACTGAAGCTTTCTTT
cdr3_aa: CASSFSDTEAFF
clone_size: .
d_call: .
v_call: TRBV14
j_call: TRBJ1-1

cdr3_nt: TGTGCCAGCTCACCAAGGGGGACGAACACCGGGGAGCTGTTTTTT
cdr3_aa: CASSPRGTNTGELFF
clone_size: .
d_call: .
v_call: TRBV18
j_call: TRBJ2-2

cdr3_nt: TGTGCCTGGACTAGCGGATTTACTAGCACAGATACGCAGTATTTT
cdr3_aa: CAWTSGFTSTDTQYF
clone_size: .
d_call: TRBD2
v_call: TRBV30
j_call: TRBJ2-3

cdr3_nt: TGTGCCACCGGGACAGCCGATGAAAAACTGTTTTTT
cdr3_aa: CATGTADEKLFF
clone_size: .
d_call: TRBD1
v_call: TRBV6-6
j_call: TRBJ1-4

cdr3_nt: TGTGCCAGCAGTGCCTTGACAGGGGCTGGAAACACCATATATTTT
cdr3_aa: CASSALTGAGNTIYF
clone_size: .
d_call: TRBD1
v_call: TRBV2
j_call: TRBJ1-3

cdr3_nt: TGTGCCACCAGTGACTCCAGGGGGACTGAAGCTTTCTTT
cdr3_aa: CATSDSRGTEAFF
clone_size: once
d_call: TRBD1
v_call: TRBV24-1
j_call: TRBJ1-1

cdr3_nt: TGTGCCAGCAGCTGGGGGGGGGAGCCCCAGCATTTT
cdr3_aa: CASSWGGEPQHF
clone_size: .
d_call: .
v_call: TRBV7-9
j_call: TRBJ1-5

cdr3_nt: TGTGCCAGCAGTGAAGTGGGGGACTACTCCTACAATGAGCAGTTCTTC
cdr3_aa: CASSEVGDYSYNEQFF
clone_size: .
d_call: TRBD2
v_call: TRBV6-1
j_call: TRBJ2-1

cdr3_nt: TGTGCCAGCAGCCCTGGCCAGATGAACACTGAAGCTTTCTTT
cdr3_aa: CASSPGQMNTEAFF
clone_size: once
d_call: .
v_call: TRBV5-4
j_call: TRBJ1-1

cdr3_nt: TGCGCCAGCAGTCCCGGGGCTAGCGGGAGAGAAACCGGGGAGCTGTTTTTT
cdr3_aa: CASSPGASGRETGELFF
clone_size: .
d_call: TRBD2
v_call: TRBV23-1
j_call: TRBJ2-2

cdr3_nt: TGTGCCAGTAATACGGGAGTAGGCAATCAGCCCCAGCATTTT
cdr3_aa: CASNTGVGNQPQHF
clone_size: .
d_call: .
v_call: TRBV19
j_call: TRBJ1-5

cdr3_nt: TGTGCCAGCAGCTTAGGGGGAATGACAGGGCCTAAAGCTAACTATGGCTACACCTTC
cdr3_aa: CASSLGGMTGPKANYGYTF
clone_size: .
d_call: TRBD1
v_call: TRBV7-6
j_call: TRBJ1-2

cdr3_nt: TGCGCCAGCAGCTTGACAGGGGAGTATAATGAGCAGTTCTTC
cdr3_aa: CASSLTGEYNEQFF
clone_size: .
d_call: TRBD1
v_call: TRBV5-1
j_call: TRBJ2-1